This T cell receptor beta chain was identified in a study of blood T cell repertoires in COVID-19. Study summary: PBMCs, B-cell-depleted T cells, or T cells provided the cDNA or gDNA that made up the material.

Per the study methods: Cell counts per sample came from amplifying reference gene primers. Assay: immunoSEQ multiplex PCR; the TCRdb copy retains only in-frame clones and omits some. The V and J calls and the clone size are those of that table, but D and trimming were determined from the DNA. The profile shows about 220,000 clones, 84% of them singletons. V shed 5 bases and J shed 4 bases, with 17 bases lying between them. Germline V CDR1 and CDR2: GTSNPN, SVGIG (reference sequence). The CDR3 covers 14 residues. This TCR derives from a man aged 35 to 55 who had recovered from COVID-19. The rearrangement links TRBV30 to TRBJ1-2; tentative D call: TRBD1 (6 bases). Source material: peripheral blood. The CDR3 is CAWSLAGDIYGYTF. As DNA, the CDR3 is TGTGCCTGGTCCCTGGCAGGGGATATCTATGGCTACACCTTC.